This T cell receptor (beta chain) was captured by sequencing in a study of sequential checkpoint blockade in melanoma. The germline CDR1 and CDR2 sequences are SEHNR and FQNEAQ (reference sequence). V was pared by 5 bases and J by 2 bases, with 10 bases between. The CDR3 has 13 residues. A note on this clone: Other DNA sequences in this specimen translate into the identical CDR3.

Treatment given: randomized to nivolumab then ipilimumab (arm A) or the reverse (arm B). From thawed PBMCs, live CD3+CD8+ cells negative for CD19 and CD56 were sorted. Assay: immunoSEQ multiplex PCR; the TCRdb copy retains only in-frame clones and omits some. The repertoire includes around 30,000 clones, about 86% of them detected once, and 20% to 25% sits in the top ten. The material was CD8+ T cells sorted from blood (inferred from file names), obtained from a patient given nivolumab and ipilimumab in sequence. The sequence derives from a human donor with melanoma. The chain links TRBV7-9 to TRBJ2-7, with D perhaps TRBD1 (6 bases). CDR3 residues: CASSPRGPYEQYF. In DNA, the CDR3 is TGTGCCAGCAGCCCCAGGGGACCCTACGAGCAGTACTTC. Full variable domain (rest looked up from reference TRBV7-9 and TRBJ2-7): DTGVSQNPRHKITKRGQNVTFRCDPISEHNRLYWYRQTLGQGPEFLTYFQNEAQLEKSRLLSDRFSAERPKGSFSTLEIQRTEQGDSAMYLCASSPRGPYEQYFGPGTRLTVT.